Only a few counts were recorded for the clone carrying this T cell receptor (beta chain). Its antigen remains unknown. These data come from a study of T cell repertoires in cytomegalovirus infection. Whole-study context: Both a matching HLA type and CMV infection were indicated by public TCR beta signatures.

TCRdb analysed the reads with MiXCR anew, one entry per CDR3 protein. The table has about 920,000 distinct CDR3 sequences, less than 40% seen once; the top ten hold roughly 13%. Study results and limitations: Pooled public TCR beta family frequency picked out CMV carriers with the relevant HLA.

Looked up from germline, CDR1 is MNHEY and CDR2 is SVGEGT. The CDR3 is made up of 11 amino acids. Between the trimmed V and J ends, which lost 5 bases and 8 bases, there was a span of 9 bases. The V and J genes are TRBV6-2 or TRBV6-3 and TRBJ1-2; D is unresolved. This material consisted of cultured CD8+ T cells from PBMCs, taken from culture after CMV antigen stimulation. This TCR was recovered from a human donor in good health (CMV status not recorded). Some clones in this sample may be carry-over from other donors' samples. DNA for the CDR3: TGTGCCAGCAGTCACGGAGAGGGCTACACCTTC. Its translation: CASSHGEGYTF.